This TCR beta chain was sequenced in a study of blood T cell repertoires in COVID-19. Study-wide context: Spain, Italy and the United States supplied samples that represented acute and convalescent COVID-19. Nucleic acid was either cDNA or gDNA, and it came from T cells, B-cell-depleted T cells, or PBMCs.

Original data processing: Nucleated cell counts were estimated from reference gene primer amplification. The table came from immunoSEQ multiplex PCR; TCRdb's copy has only in-frame clones and leaves some out. V, J and clone size were drawn from that table, and D and trimming were deduced from the DNA. The table records 70,000 to 95,000 clones, roughly 92% of them present only once. There are 13 residues in the CDR3. Trimming cost V 1 base and J 7 bases; bases outside gene matches: 2. Germline V gives CDR1 SGHVS, CDR2 FQNEAQ. This clonotype was sampled from a woman in her sixties or seventies with active COVID-19. Sample: peripheral blood. The chain carries TRBV7-8 and TRBJ1-2; 8 nucleotides agree with TRBD1. Written as DNA, the CDR3 is TGTGCCAGCAGCTTAGGTGACAGGGGTGGCTACACCTTC. It encodes CASSLGDRGGYTF.